This entry concerns a single TCR beta chain. Antigen specificity is unknown. This sample was taken from a study of blood T cells in healthy people across ages. Study-level background: Capture via template switching afforded approximately one barcoded beta molecule per two T cells. Regarding the study as a whole: Among long-lived donors, naive CD4+ cells were more numerous and diversity higher than in aged donors.

Drawing of peripheral blood yielded 8.5 to 10 milliliters from each donor. Sample-barcoded 5' priming and a J-beta primer mix drove a second PCR of roughly 7 to 11 cycles. All cDNA molecules were each tagged by a template-switch adaptor with 12 random nucleotides. TCRdb passed the 5' RACE reads through MiXCR, listing each CDR3 protein once. This table holds fewer than 1.5 million distinct CDR3 sequences, approximately 42% found once. Germline CDR1 reads SGHVS; CDR2 reads FQNEAQ. V was cut by 7 bases and J by 3 bases, with 11 bases left in between. This CDR3 has 13 residues. This clonotype was sampled from a woman younger than 30 in good health. The chain couples TRBV7-8 to TRBJ2-3; D not certain. Sequencing was done on a sample of blood. CDR3 protein: CASTTPRTDTQYF. DNA for the CDR3: TGTGCCAGCACCACCCCCCGGACAGATACGCAGTATTTT.